A selection of T cell receptor beta chains follows, all from one sample in a study of blood T cell repertoires in COVID-19. Here immunoSEQ multiplex PCR was the method, and the copy in TCRdb shows in-frame clones only, minus some. In the table there are almost 400,000 clones, 88% of which are singletons. What was sequenced was PBMCs or T cells enriched from blood (not recorded which). The receptors come from a woman in her thirties with acute COVID-19. Both conserved end residues are part of each CDR3. The order of the fields is V gene, D gene, J gene, clone size, CDR3 DNA, CDR3 protein. The D gene is left open where the match is weak. Clone size is given for some rows only: seen once, a few or many times, or a class if the clone is expanded.

v_gene: TRBV30
d_gene: NA
j_gene: TRBJ1-2
abundance: NA
CDR3nt: TGTGCCTGGAGTGGTCGGCAGGGAGGCGGCTACACCTTC
CDR3aa: CAWSGRQGGGYTF

v_gene: TRBV9
d_gene: NA
j_gene: TRBJ2-7
abundance: NA
CDR3nt: TGTGCCAGCAGCGCTACACATGGGGGGAACGAGCAGTACTTC
CDR3aa: CASSATHGGNEQYF

v_gene: TRBV9
d_gene: TRBD1
j_gene: TRBJ1-2
abundance: NA
CDR3nt: TGTGCCAGCGGACAGGGGGCGTCTTCGGAAGGCTACACCTTC
CDR3aa: CASGQGASSEGYTF

v_gene: TRBV6-5
d_gene: NA
j_gene: TRBJ1-3
abundance: NA
CDR3nt: TGTGCCAGCAGTAACCCGGGAGGAAACACCATATATTTT
CDR3aa: CASSNPGGNTIYF

v_gene: TRBV7-6
d_gene: TRBD1
j_gene: TRBJ1-2
abundance: few
CDR3nt: TGTGCCAGCAGCTCTGGACAGGGAGGCTATGGCTACACCTTC
CDR3aa: CASSSGQGGYGYTF

v_gene: TRBV5-8
d_gene: TRBD1
j_gene: TRBJ1-1
abundance: NA
CDR3nt: TGTGCCAGCAGCTCACAGGGGGGGGACACTGAAGCTTTCTTT
CDR3aa: CASSSQGGDTEAFF

v_gene: TRBV10-2
d_gene: TRBD2
j_gene: TRBJ2-3
abundance: NA
CDR3nt: TGCGCCAGCAGTGAGTCAAGTCTAGCGGGGAGCACAGATACGCAGTATTTT
CDR3aa: CASSESSLAGSTDTQYF

v_gene: TRBV2
d_gene: TRBD1
j_gene: TRBJ1-2
abundance: NA
CDR3nt: TGTGCCGGGGGACAGACCACCGTTGTCTATGGCTACACCTTC
CDR3aa: CAGGQTTVVYGYTF

v_gene: TRBV7-3
d_gene: NA
j_gene: TRBJ2-3
abundance: once
CDR3nt: TGTGCCAGCAGCTTAACGCCCACAGCTTCTAGCACAGATACGCAGTATTTT
CDR3aa: CASSLTPTASSTDTQYF

v_gene: TRBV27
d_gene: NA
j_gene: TRBJ1-5
abundance: NA
CDR3nt: TGTGCCAGCAGTTTATATGCGCGGGATCGGAGCAATCAGCCCCAGCATTTT
CDR3aa: CASSLYARDRSNQPQHF

v_gene: TRBV18
d_gene: NA
j_gene: TRBJ1-1
abundance: NA
CDR3nt: TGTGCCAGCTCACCCGCGGGGAACACTGAAGCTTTCTTT
CDR3aa: CASSPAGNTEAFF

v_gene: TRBV6-2/TRBV6-3
d_gene: NA
j_gene: TRBJ2-7
abundance: NA
CDR3nt: TGTGCCAGCAGTTACCGTGGGGGGGCGGTGGACGAGCAGTACTTC
CDR3aa: CASSYRGGAVDEQYF

v_gene: TRBV10-3
d_gene: TRBD1
j_gene: TRBJ1-5
abundance: NA
CDR3nt: TGTGCCACCCGGACAGGGGAGGATCAGCCCCAGCATTTT
CDR3aa: CATRTGEDQPQHF

v_gene: TRBV11-3
d_gene: NA
j_gene: TRBJ2-1
abundance: NA
CDR3nt: TGTGCCAGCAGCTTAACCCCAGCGTCCAATGAGCAGTTCTTC
CDR3aa: CASSLTPASNEQFF

v_gene: TRBV18
d_gene: NA
j_gene: TRBJ2-3
abundance: NA
CDR3nt: TGTGCCAGCTCATGGGAGAGGGTTACAGATACGCAGTATTTT
CDR3aa: CASSWERVTDTQYF